This T cell receptor beta chain emerged from a study of CD8+CD57+ T cells in acquired aplastic anemia. Study summary: Mean yield of DNA from sorted CD4+ and CD8+ cells was 3 to 3.5 ug.

In germline, CDR1 is SEHNR, CDR2 FQNEAQ (reference sequence). The CDR3 is 15 residues long. The germline V and J ends were trimmed by 2 bases and 2 bases, with 13 bases remaining between them. The template for TCR beta VDJ and CDR3 sequence profiling was genomic DNA. TCRdb analysed the reads with MiXCR anew, one entry per CDR3 protein. This sample has around 160,000 distinct CDR3 sequences, with 40% to 55% found just once. An expansion of CD8+CD57+ cells by flow cytometry had been shown in patients chosen for sequencing. The J gene is TRBJ2-7, the V gene TRBV7-9, with D perhaps TRBD2 (6 bases). The sample comprised sorted CD4+, CD8+, or CD8+CD57+ T cells (not recorded which) from PBMCs. This TCR was recovered from a human donor with aplastic anemia. The CDR3 region is CASSLYLGGTYEQYF. The DNA for the CDR3 is TGTGCCAGCAGCTTATATTTAGGAGGGACCTACGAGCAGTACTTC.